One sample yielded the 30 T cell receptor beta chains listed below, sequenced in a study of blood T cell repertoires in COVID-19. The table came from immunoSEQ multiplex PCR; TCRdb's copy has only in-frame clones and leaves some out. Of some 290,000 clones listed, 85% to 90% are singletons. Sequencing was carried out using peripheral blood. The receptors here all came from a woman aged 25 to 45 with COVID-19, enrolled during active disease.

The V gene is TRBV5-1, the J gene TRBJ1-1, with a possible D match to TRBD1 (5 bases). The CDR3 loop spans 14 amino acids. Per germline, CDR1 SGHRS and CDR2 YFSETQ. Trimming stripped 4 bases from V and 3 bases from J, with 13 bases between. CDR3 sequence (DNA): TGCGCCAGCAGCCCCTGGGGGGAGGACACTGAAGCTTTCTTT. Encoded protein: CASSPWGEDTEAFF. Based on the CDR3 plus reference TRBV5-1 and TRBJ1-1, the full variable domain is KAGVTQTPRYLIKTRGQQVTLSCSPISGHRSVSWYQQTPGQGLQFLFEYFSETQRNKGNFPGRFSGRQFSNSRSEMNVSTLELGDSALYLCASSPWGEDTEAFFGQGTRLTVV.

This chain uses TRBV19 with TRBJ2-5; 9 bases align to TRBD2. Trimming took 3 bases from V and 5 from J; bases not matched to a gene: 10. CDR1 and CDR2 (germline): LNHDA, SQIVND (reference sequence). CDR3 length: 16 residues. The CDR3 nucleotides are TGTGCCAGTAGTATTGATGGCGGGAGGGCCTATGAGACCCAGTACTTC. This codes for CASSIDGGRAYETQYF.

The chain employs TRBV30 and TRBJ1-2, with 7 bases matching TRBD1. Germline values: CDR1 GTSNPN, CDR2 SVGIG (reference sequence). The CDR3 totals 15 residues. V gave up 4 bases and J gave up 6 bases; unmatched junction bases: 14. As DNA, the CDR3 is TGTGCCTGGACCCCCGTAAGGACAGGCCGAGATGGCTACACCTTC. Translated: CAWTPVRTGRDGYTF. Filled out from reference TRBV30 and TRBJ1-2, the complete variable domain reads SQTIHQWPATLVQPVGSPLSLECTVEGTSNPNLYWYRQAAGRGLQLLFYSVGIGQISSEVPQNLSASRPQDRQFILSSKKLLLSDSGFYLCAWTPVRTGRDGYTFGSGTRLTVV.

This chain joins TRBV3-1 (or the pseudogene TRBV3-2) and TRBJ2-3, with D possibly matching TRBD2 (5 bases). Germline CDR1 and CDR2: LGHDT and YNNKEL (reference sequence). V was pared by 1 base and J by 0 bases, with 14 bases between. This CDR3 region has 17 residues. The CDR3 sequence is CASSQGPLTSSTDTQYF. The CDR3 bases are TGTGCCAGCAGCCAAGGGCCTCTAACTAGTAGCACAGATACGCAGTATTTT.

This sequence joins TRBV4-2 and TRBJ2-3; the D gene is possibly TRBD1 (5 bases). V was clipped by 1 base and J by 0 bases, with 17 bases between them. The CDR3 contains 18 residues. CDR1 is LGHNA and CDR2 is YNFKEQ in the germline V gene. The CDR3: CASSQAGPDTVSTDTQYF. As DNA, the CDR3 is TGTGCCAGCAGCCAAGCAGGGCCAGATACCGTTAGCACAGATACGCAGTATTTT.

The rearrangement uses TRBV5-1 and TRBJ2-5; 8 positions agree with TRBD1. CDR1 and CDR2 from the germline V gene are SGHRS and YFSETQ. The CDR3 length is 15 residues. After removal of 4 bases from V and 5 bases from J, the junction contained 10 bases not matched to a gene. CDR3 region: CASSLTGDRLETQYF. CDR3 bases: TGCGCCAGCAGCCTGACGGGGGACAGGTTGGAGACCCAGTACTTC. The full variable domain, completed using reference TRBV5-1 and TRBJ2-5, is KAGVTQTPRYLIKTRGQQVTLSCSPISGHRSVSWYQQTPGQGLQFLFEYFSETQRNKGNFPGRFSGRQFSNSRSEMNVSTLELGDSALYLCASSLTGDRLETQYFGPGTRLLVL.

V usage is TRBV5-4 and J usage is TRBJ2-1; TRBD2 agrees at 10 bases. Germline values: CDR1 SGHNT, CDR2 YYREEE (reference sequence). The CDR3 has 16 amino acids. Trimming took 4 bases from V and 3 from J; bases not matched to a gene: 7. The CDR3 coding sequence is TGTGCCAGCAGCGCCGGGAGCGGGAGGGGCTACAATGAGCAGTTCTTC. Protein: CASSAGSGRGYNEQFF.

The rearrangement joins TRBV29-1 to TRBJ1-1, with D maybe TRBD1 (6 bases). The CDR3 extends over 13 amino acids. Deletions cut 4 bases from V and 1 base from J, with 10 bases between. Germline V gene lookup returns CDR1 SQVTM and CDR2 ANQGSEA. The CDR3 nucleotides read TGCAGCGTTGTGGCCAGGGGGAACACTGAAGCTTTCTTT. It translates to CSVVARGNTEAFF.

The chain is built from TRBV5-4 and TRBJ2-7, with D possibly matching TRBD2 (6 bases). From germline, CDR1 is SGHNT and CDR2 YYREEE (reference sequence). This CDR3 comprises 15 residues. V lost 0 bases, J lost 3 bases, and 13 bases lay in between. CDR3: CASSLAGGRNYEQYF. In DNA, the CDR3 is TGTGCCAGCAGCTTGGCCGGTGGGAGGAACTACGAGCAGTACTTC.

The chain employs TRBV4-1 and TRBJ2-7; 9 nucleotides match TRBD2. CDR1 and CDR2 (germline): MGHRA, YSYEKL. This CDR3 is built from 15 residues. V lost 0 bases and J lost 6; bases outside the gene matches: 6. The CDR3 loop is CASSQENSGSLEQYF. The CDR3 DNA sequence: TGCGCCAGCAGCCAAGAGAATAGCGGGAGTCTCGAGCAGTACTTC.

The chain carries TRBV5-4 and TRBJ2-7, with 14 bases aligning to TRBD2. CDR3 length: 16 residues. CDR1 and CDR2 from the germline V gene are SGHNT and YYREEE (reference sequence). V was pared by 0 bases and J by 2 bases, with 1 base of the junction left unmatched. The CDR3 DNA is TGTGCCAGCAGCTTGGAGGGACTAGCGGGAGCCTACGAGCAGTACTTC. Translating it yields CASSLEGLAGAYEQYF.

This sequence joins TRBV13 and TRBJ1-2; 7 bases match TRBD1. V lost 5 bases to trimming and J lost 8 bases; unmatched junction nucleotides: 11. The germline gives CDR1 PRHDT, CDR2 FYEKMQ (reference sequence). The CDR3 spans 14 residues. This chain's CDR3 is CASSARQGLIGYTF. The CDR3, as DNA: TGTGCCAGCAGCGCTAGACAGGGTCTTATAGGCTACACCTTC.

This sequence joins TRBV10-1 and TRBJ1-3; 7 bases are a match to TRBD1. Looked up from germline, CDR1 is WNHNN and CDR2 is SYGVQD (reference sequence). J was trimmed by 2 bases and V by 7 bases; bases with no gene match: 8. The CDR3 sequence is 15 residues long. Here the CDR3 DNA reads TGCGCCAGCACTCAGACAGGGTACACTGGAAACACCATATATTTT. This codes for CASTQTGYTGNTIYF.

The J gene is TRBJ1-1, the V gene TRBV10-3, with D possibly TRBD1 on 6 matching bases. The CDR3 covers 15 residues. V gave up 3 bases and J gave up 1 base, with 12 bases separating them. The germline V gene encodes CDR1 ENHRY and CDR2 SYGVKD. The CDR3 loop is CAISDTGRSNTEAFF. CDR3 nucleotide sequence: TGTGCCATCAGTGATACAGGGCGTTCGAACACTGAAGCTTTCTTT.

V usage is TRBV5-4 and J usage is TRBJ2-5, with 10 bases that match TRBD2. The CDR3 is made up of 16 amino acids. The ends lost 1 base at V and 3 bases at J; junction bases unmatched: 6. The germline CDR1 and CDR2 sequences are SGHNT and YYREEE (reference sequence). This chain's CDR3 is CASSLTASGREETQYF. The CDR3 region has the DNA TGTGCCAGCAGCTTGACGGCTAGCGGGAGAGAAGAGACCCAGTACTTC. The complete variable domain, with remaining parts taken from reference TRBV5-4 and TRBJ2-5, reads ETGVTQSPTHLIKTRGQQVTLRCSSQSGHNTVSWYQQALGQGPQFIFQYYREEENGRGNFPPRFSGLQFPNYSSELNVNALELDDSALYLCASSLTASGREETQYFGPGTRLLVL.

J is TRBJ2-7 and V is TRBV18; 7 nucleotides match TRBD1. CDR1 and CDR2 from the germline V gene are KGHSH and LQKENI. The J segment lost 1 base and the V segment lost 3 bases, leaving 6 bases of the junction unmatched. The CDR3 runs 15 residues. The CDR3 loop reads CASSPRSGGSYEQYF. The CDR3 bases are TGTGCCAGCTCACCGAGATCAGGGGGTTCCTACGAGCAGTACTTC.

This clone was detected many times. This rearrangement joins TRBV14 to TRBJ2-1; 11 nucleotides line up with TRBD2. The V gene's germline CDR1 is SGHDN and CDR2 FVKESK. The CDR3 is 18 residues long. The ends lost 0 bases at V and 3 bases at J; junction bases unmatched: 7. CDR3 DNA: TGTGCCAGCAGCCAAGATCCTAGCGGGAGGCCGCTCTACAATGAGCAGTTCTTC. This gives the protein CASSQDPSGRPLYNEQFF.

The chain uses TRBV3-1 (or the pseudogene TRBV3-2) and TRBJ2-1; 7 bases match TRBD2. Per the germline V gene, CDR1 is LGHDT and CDR2 is YNNKEL (reference sequence). This CDR3 comprises 14 residues. V dropped 2 bases and J dropped 13; count of bases not matched to a gene: 11. In nucleotides, the CDR3 is TGTGCCAGCAGCCAACGACTAGCACCCCTGGAACAGTTCTTC. Translated: CASSQRLAPLEQFF.

V is TRBV3-1 (or the pseudogene TRBV3-2) and J is TRBJ2-7, with 8 bases matching TRBD1. With V trimmed by 6 bases and J by 4 bases, 11 bases remained unmatched. The V gene's germline CDR1 is LGHDT and CDR2 YNNKEL (reference sequence). The CDR3 sequence is 15 residues long. DNA of the CDR3: TGTGCCAGCAGTCTCGGACAGGGAGTTTCATACGAGCAGTACTTC. It is translated as CASSLGQGVSYEQYF.

V is TRBV5-4 and J is TRBJ1-3; tentatively, D is TRBD1 (6 bases). Germline CDR1 SGHNT, CDR2 YYREEE (reference sequence). The CDR3 runs to 15 residues. V was clipped by 4 bases and J by 4 bases, with 15 bases between them. The CDR3 sequence is CASSLQQGIGNTIYF. CDR3 sequence (DNA): TGTGCCAGCAGCCTTCAACAGGGAATCGGAAACACCATATATTTT.

V gene TRBV3-1 (or the pseudogene TRBV3-2) combines with J gene TRBJ2-7, with a possible D match to TRBD1 (6 bases). Deletions cut 3 bases from V and 4 bases from J, with 16 bases between. This CDR3 region has 15 residues. Germline V CDR1 and CDR2: LGHDT, YNNKEL (reference sequence). The CDR3 coding sequence is TGTGCCAGCAGCCAGGGGGCTGGCGGATTTTACGAGCAGTACTTC. It codes for CASSQGAGGFYEQYF.

The CDR3 DNA sequence: TGCGCCAGCAGGCCTGACAGGGGGGCAGAAGAGACCCAGTACTTC. This translates into CASRPDRGAEETQYF. The chain combines TRBV5-1 with TRBJ2-5; TRBD1 aligns across 9 bases. The CDR3 length is 15 residues. CDR1 and CDR2 from the germline V gene are SGHRS and YFSETQ. V lost 5 bases to trimming and J lost 3 bases; unmatched junction nucleotides: 8. The full variable domain, its missing parts supplied by reference TRBV5-1 and TRBJ2-5, is KAGVTQTPRYLIKTRGQQVTLSCSPISGHRSVSWYQQTPGQGLQFLFEYFSETQRNKGNFPGRFSGRQFSNSRSEMNVSTLELGDSALYLCASRPDRGAEETQYFGPGTRLLVL.

This chain joins TRBV5-8 and TRBJ1-2; D unresolved. Trimming stripped 0 bases from V and 3 bases from J, with 6 bases between. The length of the CDR3 is 13 residues. CDR1 is SGHTS, CDR2 YDEGEE, per germline. Here the CDR3 reads CASSLERDYGYTF. The CDR3 nucleotides read TGTGCCAGCAGCTTGGAGAGGGACTATGGCTACACCTTC.

The J gene is TRBJ2-2, the V gene TRBV11-3, with TRBD1 matching over 11 bases. J lost 5 bases, V lost 5 bases, and 4 bases had no gene match. Germline lookup yields CDR1 SGHNT and CDR2 YENEEA. The CDR3 is 15 residues long. This chain's CDR3 is CASSRGQGATGELFF. The CDR3 nucleotides read TGTGCCAGCAGCCGAGGACAGGGGGCAACCGGGGAGCTGTTTTTT.

The chain uses TRBV19 and TRBJ2-7; 10 positions match TRBD2. Germline V gene lookup returns CDR1 LNHDA and CDR2 SQIVND (reference sequence). With V trimmed by 5 bases and J by 4 bases, 8 bases remained unmatched. The CDR3 is made up of 15 amino acids. The CDR3 DNA reads as TGTGCCAGTAGTGTTAAAGCGGGAGGGCATTACGAGCAGTACTTC. This translates into CASSVKAGGHYEQYF.

The J gene is TRBJ1-1, the V gene TRBV5-4, with D possibly being TRBD1 (6 bases). Trimming removed 3 bases at V and 0 bases at J, with 15 bases between. Per germline, CDR1 SGHNT and CDR2 YYREEE (reference sequence). There are 16 residues in the CDR3. The CDR3 protein is CASSSEGRGMNTEAFF. In nucleotides, the CDR3 is TGTGCCAGCAGCTCGGAAGGGAGGGGGATGAACACTGAAGCTTTCTTT.

CDR3 bases: TGTGCCAGCAACACAGGGTCTGGGGCCAACGTCCTGACTTTC. Residues: CASNTGSGANVLTF. J is TRBJ2-6 and V is TRBV2; maybe TRBD1 (6 bases). From germline, CDR1 is SNHLY and CDR2 FYNNEI. There are 14 residues in the CDR3. V lost 7 bases, J lost 1 base, and 8 bases lay in between.

The rearrangement links TRBV5-4 to TRBJ1-6; 10 positions match TRBD1. Germline V CDR1 and CDR2: SGHNT, YYREEE (reference sequence). Trimming cost V 4 bases and J 1 base; bases outside gene matches: 2. The length of the CDR3 is 16 residues. The CDR3 is CASSPGQGSYNSPLHF. The DNA for the CDR3 is TGTGCCAGCAGCCCGGGACAGGGGTCCTATAATTCACCCCTCCACTTT.

The CDR3 loop is CASSYGNSVEQYF. In DNA form, the CDR3 reads TGTGCCAGCAGTTACGGGAATTCGGTCGAGCAGTACTTC. The chain combines TRBV27 with TRBJ2-7, with a possible D match to TRBD2 (5 bases). The germline V gene has CDR1 MNHEY and CDR2 SMNVEV (reference sequence). Trimming left V 4 bases short and J 6 bases short, with 13 bases between. This CDR3 contains 13 residues.

The chain joins TRBV6-2 or TRBV6-3 to TRBJ2-7; tentatively, D is TRBD2 (6 bases). The germline V and J ends were trimmed by 5 bases and 1 base, with 12 bases remaining between them. The CDR3 is 14 residues long. From germline, CDR1 is MNHEY and CDR2 SVGEGT. In DNA form, the CDR3 reads TGTGCCAGCAGTCTTGCGGGGCTTTCCTACGAGCAGTACTTC. It codes for CASSLAGLSYEQYF.